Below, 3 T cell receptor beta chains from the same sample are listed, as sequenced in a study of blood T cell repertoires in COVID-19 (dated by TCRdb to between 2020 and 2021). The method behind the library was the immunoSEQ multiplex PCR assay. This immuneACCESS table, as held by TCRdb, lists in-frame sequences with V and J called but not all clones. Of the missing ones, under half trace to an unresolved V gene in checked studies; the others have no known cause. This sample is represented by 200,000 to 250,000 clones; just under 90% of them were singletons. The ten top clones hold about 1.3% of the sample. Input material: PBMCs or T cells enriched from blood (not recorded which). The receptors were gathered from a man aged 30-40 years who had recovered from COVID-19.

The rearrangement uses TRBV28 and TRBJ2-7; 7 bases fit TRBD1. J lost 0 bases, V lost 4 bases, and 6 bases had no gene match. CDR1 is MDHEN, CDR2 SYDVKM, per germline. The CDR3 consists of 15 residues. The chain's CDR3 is CASSSGTVPSYEQYF. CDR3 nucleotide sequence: TGTGCCAGCAGTTCCGGGACAGTGCCCTCCTACGAGCAGTACTTC.

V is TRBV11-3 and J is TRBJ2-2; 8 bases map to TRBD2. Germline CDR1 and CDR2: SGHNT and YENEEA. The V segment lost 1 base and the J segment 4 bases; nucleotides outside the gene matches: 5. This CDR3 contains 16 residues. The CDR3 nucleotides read TGTGCCAGCAGCTTAGCGGGGGGGCGTGGCACCGGGGAGCTGTTTTTT. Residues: CASSLAGGRGTGELFF.

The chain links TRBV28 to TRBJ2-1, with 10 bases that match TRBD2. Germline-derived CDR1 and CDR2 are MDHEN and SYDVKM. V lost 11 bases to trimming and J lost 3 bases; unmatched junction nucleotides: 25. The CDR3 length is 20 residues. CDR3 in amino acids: CAVNYKREGPFSYDYNEQFF. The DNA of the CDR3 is TGTGCCGTCAACTATAAGCGGGAGGGCCCCTTCTCCTACGACTACAATGAGCAGTTCTTC. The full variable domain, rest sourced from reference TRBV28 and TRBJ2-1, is DVKVTQSSRYLVKRTGEKVFLECVQDMDHENMFWYRQDPGLGLRLIYFSYDVKMKEKGDIPEGYSVSREKKERFSLILESASTNQTSMYLCAVNYKREGPFSYDYNEQFFGPGTRLTVL.